This TCR beta chain was recorded in a study of OX40 agonist ivuxolimab in advanced cancers. Using immunoSEQ multiplex PCR, the repertoire was profiled, and TCRdb retains in-frame clones only, with some absent. The table shows 27,000 or so clones, with 83% occurring only once. J was trimmed by 0 bases and V by 5 bases; bases with no gene match: 6. The length of the CDR3 is 15 residues. Germline V lookup: CDR1 SGHVS, CDR2 FNYEAQ. Sequenced here: CD4+ or CD8+ T cells sorted from blood, sampled in a trial of the OX40 agonist ivuxolimab. This TCR came from an adult with an advanced solid tumor such as melanoma, head and neck, liver or kidney cancer. The V gene is TRBV7-6, the J gene TRBJ2-7; 8 bases line up with TRBD1. CDR3 bases: TGTGCCAGCAGCAGCGGACAGGGAACCTCCTACGAGCAGTACTTC. Protein: CASSSGQGTSYEQYF.